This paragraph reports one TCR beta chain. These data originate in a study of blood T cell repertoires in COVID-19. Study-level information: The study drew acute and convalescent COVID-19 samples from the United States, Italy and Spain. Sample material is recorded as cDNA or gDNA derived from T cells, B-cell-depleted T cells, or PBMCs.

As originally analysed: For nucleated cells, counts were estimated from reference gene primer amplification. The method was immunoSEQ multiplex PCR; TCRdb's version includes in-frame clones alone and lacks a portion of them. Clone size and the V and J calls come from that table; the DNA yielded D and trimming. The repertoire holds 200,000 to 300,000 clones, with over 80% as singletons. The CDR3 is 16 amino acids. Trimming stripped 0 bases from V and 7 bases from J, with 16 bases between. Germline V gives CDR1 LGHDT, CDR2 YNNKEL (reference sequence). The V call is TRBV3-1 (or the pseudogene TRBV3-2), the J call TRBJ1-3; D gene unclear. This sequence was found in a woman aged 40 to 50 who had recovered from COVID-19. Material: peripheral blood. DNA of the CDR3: TGTGCCAGCAGCCAAGATGGCGGGTTTTTGACGAACACCATATATTTT. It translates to CASSQDGGFLTNTIYF.